This record covers a single TCR beta chain. This clonotype was seen many times. Its cognate antigen has yet to be identified. Base qualities are not at hand, and no much larger clone is one base apart. cDNA synthesis used template-switch 5'RACE with a primer carrying a 10-nucleotide random unique molecular identifier tagging each TCR transcript. Every sequencing run covered 15-18 subjects and yielded more than 180 million TCR-beta sequences. The RNeasy kit was used for extraction of total RNA. The KAPA Real-time Library Amplification kit was used to amplify TCR-beta VDJ regions with primers targeting the TCR constant region and the 5'RACE anchor. Sample indexes and Illumina adaptors were added in a first PCR, and a second PCR then increased library yield. After Ampure bead purification, the roughly 650 bp TCR product was size-selected on a 2% E-gel SizeSelection system. Before pooling, library quality was assessed on a Bioanalyzer, concentration was determined with Qubit, and library quantification was performed with the Kapa Library Quantification kit. An Illumina HiSeq 2500 sequenced the libraries paired-end 2 x 150 bp. To increase sequence diversity, roughly 24-31% phiX was spiked into each library pool. The original pipeline was this. The quality-filtered reads were processed with the UMI-based MiGEC pipeline, whose error correction step removed more than 85% of the raw TCR sequences. IMGT germline references were used for alignment of VDJ genes, and clonotypes were defined by a unique CDR3 amino acid sequence together with V-J genes. Clonal expansion, Shannon diversity, and CDR3 relatedness (CalcPairwiseDistances, ClusterSamples) were evaluated with VDJtools, and phylogenetic trees were built with CLCbio workbench. Clones with at least 8 unique UMIs were defined as expanded, with this threshold being based on coefficient-of-variation modelling across technical triplicates. TCRdb trimmed the raw reads at Q25, called clones with MiXCR and kept productive beta chains. Merged by CDR3 protein, the rows form single entries marked with the most common genes and DNA. These V and J calls rely on TCRdb rather than the paper's analysis. For this sample there are over 75,000 distinct CDR3 sequences; 5.8% appear just once. The ten largest clones represent 7.9% of the sample.

For this chain, trimming is 5 bases at the V end and 5 bases at the J end, and the number of junction bases without a gene match is 12. The germline V gene (reference sequence) provides CDR1 MNHEY and CDR2 SMNVEV. The CDR3 covers 16 residues, taking in both the cysteine and the phenylalanine. This entry keeps only the CDR3 DNA: 48 bases, framed from base 1. The data stem from a study of neurological immune-mediated disorders (dated by TCRdb to the late 2010s). Describing the broader study: Among the roughly 35 multiple sclerosis patients, some 31 had relapsing-remitting MS and 3 had secondary progressive MS. Peripheral blood TCR-beta repertoires from patients with HTLV-I-associated myelopathy (HAM/TSP), patients with multiple sclerosis, and healthy controls were compared in the study using UMI-based sequencing. Longitudinal samples, technical triplicates and paired sorted CD4+ and CD8+ T-cell subsets, alongside PBMC samples, were included among the approximately 98 TCR-beta libraries. Longitudinal HAM/TSP and healthy donors had 3 time-points each (roughly 3-40 month intervals). The cohort comprised roughly 65 subjects: some 14 HAM/TSP patients, 34 multiple sclerosis patients and 20 or so healthy controls.

Beyond this particular receptor, the publication reports: The MS cluster was not associated with any clinical or MRI features, and the authors stated that larger cohorts are needed. TCR clonal expansion was greatest in HAM/TSP patients and smallest in MS patients, who ranked below even healthy controls. In a phylogenetic analysis, the repertoires of 18 out of 34 MS patients fell into a single cluster of related CDR3 sequences, pointing to a possible signature at the repertoire level. Expanded clones from different subjects shared no identical CDR3 amino acid sequences, which suggests that TCR-beta repertoires were private in all groups.

The time point label on this specimen signifies: longitudinal time-point 2. For unsorted PBMC libraries, 2 million PBMCs were used after storage in RNAlater at -80 degrees C until RNA extraction. Multiple sclerosis patients were enrolled in a US clinical protocol under which disease progression was evaluated by magnetic resonance imaging. Peripheral blood was subjected to Ficoll-Hypaque density gradient centrifugation to isolate PBMCs, which were then cryopreserved in liquid nitrogen. The clonotype was recovered from a woman aged 60-75 years with multiple sclerosis. Sequencing was done on a sample of PBMCs. Recombination connected TRBV27 to TRBJ1-5, and 7 junction bases match TRBD1. CDR3 loop: CASSRLGQGVYQPQHF. The nucleotides read TGTGCCAGCAGTCGTCTGGGGCAGGGGGTTTATCAGCCCCAGCATTTT.